The 31 T cell receptor beta chains below were found in one sample sequenced in a study of identical twins listed by TCRdb under 2016. Library creation used 5' RACE. Sequencing used an Illumina HiSeq 2000. TCRdb reanalyzed the raw reads on its own, using fastp at Q25 for trimming and MiXCR for clone calling, and kept in-frame beta chains. Rows are unified per CDR3 protein, each entry keeping the most common DNA and genes. This sample lists 350,000 to 400,000 distinct CDR3 sequences; 7% to 9.5% were detected once. The leading ten clones occupy around 8.6% of the sample. The sequenced sample was naive T cells sorted from blood. The cell subset or site label here, explained by the study, means: cells isolated with a human naive T-cell isolation kit. Receptors were obtained from a woman aged 50 to 60 in good health.

This chain joins TRBV14 and TRBJ2-3; D not resolved. Trimming stripped 2 bases from V and 1 base from J, with 7 bases between. Germline V gives CDR1 SGHDN, CDR2 FVKESK. CDR3 length: 14 amino acids. The CDR3 here is CASSQRDGTDTQYF. CDR3 in DNA: TGTGCCAGCAGCCAACGTGACGGCACAGATACGCAGTATTTT.

Only a few counts were recorded for this clonotype. The chain couples TRBV20-1 to TRBJ1-1, with TRBD1 matching over 11 bases. The CDR3 covers 15 residues. After removal of 0 bases from V and 4 bases from J, the junction contained 4 bases not matched to a gene. Germline V gives CDR1 DFQATT, CDR2 SNEGSKA (reference sequence). The CDR3 DNA reads TGCAGTGCTAGAGACGCAGGGACAGGGGGCACTGAAGCTTTCTTT. It specifies CSARDAGTGGTEAFF.

This clonotype was observed a handful of times. V gene TRBV12-5 combines with J gene TRBJ2-7; D not certain. Trimming took 5 bases from V and 3 from J, leaving 11 bases between them. Germline-derived CDR1 and CDR2 are LGHNT and FRNRAP. This CDR3 is built from 13 residues. CDR3 sequence: CASGPSPDYEQYF. CDR3 nucleotide sequence: TGTGCTAGTGGTCCCTCTCCAGACTACGAGCAGTACTTC.

There are a few counts of this clonotype. The chain recombines TRBV4-1 with TRBJ2-7, with D possibly matching TRBD2 (6 bases). The germline V and J ends were trimmed by 0 bases and 4 bases, with 16 bases remaining between them. The germline CDR1 and CDR2 sequences are MGHRA and YSYEKL. There are 16 residues in the CDR3. The CDR3 loop is CASSQEWRGVRYEQYV. The CDR3 DNA reads as TGCGCCAGCAGCCAAGAGTGGCGGGGAGTGAGGTACGAGCAGTACGTC.

This clonotype was seen many times. The chain couples TRBV5-1 to TRBJ2-2; 9 nucleotides align to TRBD1. The germline CDR1 and CDR2 sequences are SGHRS and YFSETQ. The CDR3 is 16 residues long. J lost 5 bases, V lost 4 bases, and 9 bases had no gene match. CDR3 amino acids: CASSENRGLSTGELFF. The CDR3 DNA reads TGCGCCAGCAGCGAAAACAGGGGGCTGAGTACCGGGGAGCTGTTTTTT.

This clonotype was observed a few times. This chain connects TRBV20-1 to TRBJ2-1, with D possibly called TRBD1 or TRBD2 (5 bases each). V shed 5 bases and J shed 0 bases, with 14 bases lying between them. The CDR3 loop spans 15 amino acids. The germline CDR1 and CDR2 sequences are DFQATT and SNEGSKA (reference sequence). The CDR3 sequence is CSAPGAGSSYNEQFF. CDR3 bases: TGCAGTGCTCCCGGGGCTGGCTCCTCCTACAATGAGCAGTTCTTC.

The DNA for the CDR3 is TGTGCCAGCAGCCAAATCCAAGAGACCCAGTACTTC. Amino acid sequence: CASSQIQETQYF. The chain couples TRBV3-1 to TRBJ2-5; D remains ambiguous. CDR3 length: 12 amino acids. CDR1 LGHDT and CDR2 YNNKEL come from the germline V gene (reference sequence). Trimming shortened V by 2 bases and J by 1 base, and 2 bases separated the two germline ends.

There are a few counts of this clonotype. The chain employs TRBV20-1 and TRBJ2-1; D gene ambiguous. Trimming took off 5 bases at V and 7 bases at J, with 9 bases between the two ends. Looked up from germline, CDR1 is DFQATT and CDR2 is SNEGSKA (reference sequence). This CDR3 is 11 amino acids long. CDR3 bases: TGCAGTGCTGCCTTTGGGAATGAGCAGTTCTTC. Translated, it gives CSAAFGNEQFF.

This clonotype was seen repeatedly, ten times or more. The chain recombines TRBV12-3 or TRBV12-4 with TRBJ2-5; D is unresolved. This CDR3 is 11 amino acids long. Deletions cut 3 bases from V and 3 bases from J, with 2 bases between. CDR3 in amino acids: CASSFEETQYF. The DNA for the CDR3 is TGTGCCAGCAGTTTTGAAGAGACCCAGTACTTC.

The rearrangement links TRBV2 to TRBJ2-7; the D gene is possibly TRBD1 (6 bases). Looked up from germline, CDR1 is SNHLY and CDR2 is FYNNEI. The CDR3 covers 14 residues. V lost 7 bases and J lost 6, with 19 bases in between. CDR3 amino acids: CASISGTTFAEQYF. CDR3 nucleotides: TGTGCCAGCATATCCGGGACAACCTTCGCCGAGCAGTACTTC.

V and J are TRBV11-3 and TRBJ1-1, with D possibly TRBD1 on 6 matching bases. From germline, CDR1 is SGHNT and CDR2 YENEEA. The ends were cut back, 5 bases at V and 1 base at J, with 14 bases in the middle. There are 15 residues in the CDR3. In nucleotides, the CDR3 is TGTGCCAGCAGCCCGGGGGGCGCGGGGAACACTGAAGCTTTCTTT. It encodes CASSPGGAGNTEAFF.

A few counts support this clonotype. The chain is built from TRBV29-1 and TRBJ1-5; D not certain. Trimming stripped 0 bases from V and 4 bases from J, with 4 bases between. Germline assignment: CDR1 SQVTM and CDR2 ANQGSEA. The CDR3 runs to 12 residues. In DNA form, the CDR3 reads TGCAGCGTTGAAGAAGGTAATCAGCCCCAGCATTTT. Translated, it gives CSVEEGNQPQHF.

This clonotype occurred a few times. This rearrangement joins TRBV21-1 to TRBJ1-1; no DNA check was done on the table's D call, TRBD1. TRBV21-1 constitutes a pseudogene. This CDR3 has 15 amino acids. CDR3 coding DNA: TGTGCCAGCAGCGAAACCGGGACAGAGAACACTGAAGCTTTCTTT. Translation gives CASSETGTENTEAFF.

This clonotype was observed a few times. The rearrangement links TRBV5-1 to TRBJ2-3; D call uncertain. The CDR3 contains 14 residues. V shed 0 bases and J shed 3 bases, with 8 bases lying between them. CDR1 is SGHRS and CDR2 is YFSETQ in the germline V gene. In DNA, the CDR3 is TGCGCCAGCAGCTTGGCTCAGATAACAGATACGCAGTATTTT. Translated, it gives CASSLAQITDTQYF. Supplemented by reference TRBV5-1 and TRBJ2-3, the full variable domain reads KAGVTQTPRYLIKTRGQQVTLSCSPISGHRSVSWYQQTPGQGLQFLFEYFSETQRNKGNFPGRFSGRQFSNSRSEMNVSTLELGDSALYLCASSLAQITDTQYFGPGTRLTVL.

This clonotype was detected ten times or more. The chain joins TRBV5-1 to TRBJ2-7; D ambiguous. The CDR3 has 12 amino acids. The germline V gene has CDR1 SGHRS and CDR2 YFSETQ. Trimming removed 5 bases from V and 5 bases from J, with 11 bases in between. The CDR3 spells CASRLTPHEQYF. The CDR3, as DNA: TGCGCCAGCAGACTAACACCCCACGAGCAGTACTTC.

V is TRBV30 and J is TRBJ2-1, with D maybe TRBD2 (5 bases). CDR1 is GTSNPN, CDR2 SVGIG, per germline (reference sequence). The CDR3 has 17 amino acids. Trimming left V 2 bases short and J 6 bases short, with 23 bases between. The CDR3 region is CAWSPYGEGLRANEQFF. The CDR3 DNA reads as TGTGCCTGGAGTCCGTACGGTGAGGGCCTACGGGCCAATGAGCAGTTCTTC.

This clonotype came up many times. The chain combines TRBV29-1 with TRBJ1-2; no clear D. CDR3 length equals 12 residues. V dropped 3 bases and J dropped 4 bases, with 9 bases sitting between them. The V gene's germline CDR1 is SQVTM and CDR2 ANQGSEA. The CDR3 here is CSVERKGYGYTF. DNA of the CDR3: TGCAGCGTTGAGAGGAAGGGCTATGGCTACACCTTC.

This clonotype was counted at least ten times. The chain has TRBV28 and TRBJ1-3; a possible D gene is TRBD1 (6 bases). The germline V gene encodes CDR1 MDHEN and CDR2 SYDVKM. V lost 6 bases and J 4 bases, leaving 13 bases between the germline ends. The CDR3 is 14 residues long. CDR3 DNA sequence: TGTGCCAGCAGCCTCTCGGGGGCGGGAAACACCATATATTTT. It specifies CASSLSGAGNTIYF.

As to this clonotype: No conserved phenylalanine or tryptophan ends this CDR3, so it is likely a read error. In DNA form, the CDR3 reads TGTGCCAGCGTTGGCGGGCTAGGGCTATATGGCTACACCATC. It codes for CASVGGLGLYGYTI. The rearrangement joins TRBV6-5 to TRBJ1-2; no definite D call. Germline V lookup: CDR1 MNHEY, CDR2 SVGAGI. The CDR3 is made up of 14 amino acids. Trimming stripped 8 bases from V and 5 bases from J, with 18 bases between.

The chain joins TRBV12-5 to TRBJ2-5; D possibly corresponds to TRBD2 (6 bases). V was cut by 3 bases and J by 3 bases, with 17 bases left in between. CDR1 LGHNT and CDR2 FRNRAP come from the germline V gene. The CDR3 contains 16 residues. CDR3 DNA sequence: TGTGCTAGTGGTTTCCCAATACGGGACTCTGAAGAGACCCAGTACTTC. Its protein is CASGFPIRDSEETQYF.

This clonotype came up many times. The rearrangement joins TRBV5-1 to TRBJ1-1, with D tentatively TRBD1 (6 bases). This CDR3 has 14 residues. V lost 0 bases and J lost 4, with 10 bases in between. Per the germline V gene, CDR1 is SGHRS and CDR2 is YFSETQ. The CDR3 DNA follows: TGCGCCAGCAGCTTGGCAGGGGCCGGCACTGAAGCTTTCTTT. It translates to CASSLAGAGTEAFF. Full variable domain (rest looked up from reference TRBV5-1 and TRBJ1-1): KAGVTQTPRYLIKTRGQQVTLSCSPISGHRSVSWYQQTPGQGLQFLFEYFSETQRNKGNFPGRFSGRQFSNSRSEMNVSTLELGDSALYLCASSLAGAGTEAFFGQGTRLTVV.

This clonotype was seen at least ten times. The V gene is TRBV5-1, the J gene TRBJ2-1; tentative D call: TRBD2 (6 bases). The germline CDR1 and CDR2 sequences are SGHRS and YFSETQ. Trimming cost V 6 bases and J 7 bases, with 26 bases left between them. The CDR3 runs 17 residues. The CDR3 loop is CASKEVLRGSSWNEQFF. CDR3 nucleotides: TGCGCCAGCAAGGAGGTTTTACGGGGGTCCAGTTGGAATGAGCAGTTCTTC.

This clonotype was counted between two and nine times. The chain is built from TRBV10-3 and TRBJ2-3; no reliable D call. This CDR3 contains 13 residues. The V end lost 4 bases, the J end lost 2 bases, and 7 bases lay between the germline ends. Germline assignment: CDR1 ENHRY and CDR2 SYGVKD. The CDR3 region is CAISADLTDTQYF. The CDR3 nucleotides are TGTGCCATCAGTGCTGACCTCACAGATACGCAGTATTTT.

The gene calls are TRBV2 and TRBJ2-7, with D unresolved. The V end was cut by 2 bases, the J end by 3 bases, with 11 bases between. Germline V CDR1 and CDR2: SNHLY, FYNNEI. The CDR3 consists of 14 residues. The CDR3 DNA reads TGTGCCAGCAGTGAACACATGATGAGCTACGAGCAGTACTTC. It codes for CASSEHMMSYEQYF.

Ten or more counts support this clonotype. The chain has TRBV12-3 or TRBV12-4 and TRBJ2-1; 7 bases map to TRBD1. The J segment lost 4 bases and the V segment lost 5 bases, leaving 2 bases of the junction unmatched. CDR3 length: 13 amino acids. The CDR3 DNA is TGTGCCAGCAGTCCGACAGGGTACAATGAGCAGTTCTTC. Translated, it gives CASSPTGYNEQFF.

This clonotype was recorded many times. The rearrangement joins TRBV3-1 to TRBJ1-1, with a weak D call TRBD1 (6 bases). The CDR3 has 13 residues. Trimming removed 5 bases at V and 5 bases at J, with 12 bases between. The germline gives CDR1 LGHDT, CDR2 YNNKEL (reference sequence). CDR3: CASSYTGITEAFF. CDR3 sequence (DNA): TGTGCCAGCAGCTACACAGGGATTACTGAAGCTTTCTTT.

The chain is built from TRBV11-3 and TRBJ2-2, with 7 bases matching TRBD2. Germline V gene sequence: CDR1 SGHNT, CDR2 YENEEA. V lost 8 bases to trimming and J lost 2 bases; unmatched junction nucleotides: 5. The length of the CDR3 is 14 residues. This CDR3 is CASRDYLNTGELFF. CDR3 in DNA: TGTGCCAGCCGGGACTATCTTAACACCGGGGAGCTGTTTTTT. The variable domain in full, completed from reference TRBV11-3 and TRBJ2-2, reads EAGVVQSPRYKIIEKKQPVAFWCNPISGHNTLYWYLQNLGQGPELLIRYENEEAVDDSQLPKDRFSAERLKGVDSTLKIQPAELGDSAVYLCASRDYLNTGELFFGEGSRLTVL.

This clonotype was seen at least ten times. V gene TRBV9 combines with J gene TRBJ2-1; D is uncertain. In germline, CDR1 is SGDLS, CDR2 YYNGEE. The CDR3 is made up of 18 amino acids. V lost 3 bases to trimming and J lost 6 bases, with 25 bases between them. The CDR3 coding sequence is TGTGCCAGCAGCGCCCCTTTAGGGAACACACCTCTAACCAATGAGCAGTTCTTC. Protein: CASSAPLGNTPLTNEQFF.

This clonotype was picked up many times. V is TRBV12-3 or TRBV12-4 and J is TRBJ1-2; D gene uncertain. V was cut by 1 base and J by 8 bases, with 14 bases left in between. The CDR3 is made up of 14 amino acids. The CDR3 DNA reads as TGTGCCAGCAGTTTAGGCGAGCGGGGTGGAGGCTACACCTTC. Protein sequence: CASSLGERGGGYTF.

This clonotype was seen more than once but under ten times. The gene calls are TRBV5-1 and TRBJ2-1; TRBD2 matches at 8 bases. V shed 4 bases and J 8 bases; nucleotides not matched to a gene: 11. The germline V gene encodes CDR1 SGHRS and CDR2 YFSETQ. This CDR3 has 15 amino acids. Here the CDR3 reads CASSPRAGGGDEQFF. CDR3 bases: TGCGCCAGCAGCCCAAGGGCGGGAGGAGGGGATGAGCAGTTCTTC.

The rearrangement links TRBV7-9 to TRBJ2-2; unclear D gene. This CDR3 region has 13 residues. The germline V gene encodes CDR1 SEHNR and CDR2 FQNEAQ (reference sequence). V was shortened by 7 bases and J by 4 bases, with 10 bases between the two germline ends. The CDR3 loop reads CASTKSGTGELFF. The CDR3 DNA is TGTGCCAGCACCAAGTCGGGCACCGGGGAGCTGTTTTTT.